The next 27 T cell receptor beta chains were all read from a single sample in a study of cytomegalovirus exposure and HLA in healthy donors. PCR primers comprised 60 Vbeta and 13 Jbeta primers. Here immunoSEQ multiplex PCR was the method, and the copy in TCRdb shows in-frame clones only, minus some. Its clone listing holds some 75,000 clones. Sequenced material: PBMCs. The receptors here all came from a boy under 18 in good health and CMV-seronegative.

The rearrangement links TRBV9 to TRBJ1-2; 9 nucleotides align to TRBD1. The V segment lost 4 bases and the J segment 8 bases; nucleotides outside the gene matches: 9. The CDR3 spans 14 residues. Germline loops: CDR1 SGDLS, CDR2 YYNGEE. The CDR3 is CASSPQGQGRGYTF. As DNA, the CDR3 is TGTGCCAGCAGCCCCCAGGGACAGGGTAGAGGCTACACCTTC.

The chain joins TRBV5-4 to TRBJ2-7; 7 bases align to TRBD1. Trimming removed 3 bases from V and 5 bases from J; junction bases left unmatched: 11. Germline CDR1 and CDR2: SGHNT and YYREEE (reference sequence). The CDR3 runs to 15 residues. The CDR3 nucleotides read TGTGCCAGCAGCTCACAGAACAGGGGTGACAACGAGCAGTACTTC. Translating it yields CASSSQNRGDNEQYF.

The rearrangement joins TRBV27 to TRBJ1-2; 10 bases fit TRBD1. The CDR3 spans 14 residues. The germline V gene encodes CDR1 MNHEY and CDR2 SMNVEV (reference sequence). Trimming cost V 3 bases and J 10 bases; bases outside gene matches: 8. In DNA, the CDR3 is TGTGCCAGCAGTTTGTTTGGGACAGGGGAACACTACACCTTC. This gives the protein CASSLFGTGEHYTF.

V gene TRBV5-1 combines with J gene TRBJ2-6, with a weak D call TRBD2 (6 bases). Germline V gene sequence: CDR1 SGHRS, CDR2 YFSETQ. Trimming pared 4 bases from V and 1 base from J, leaving 15 bases between. This CDR3 contains 17 residues. This chain's CDR3 is CASSVVIGGSGANVLTF. CDR3 sequence (DNA): TGCGCCAGCAGCGTGGTAATCGGAGGGTCTGGGGCCAACGTCCTGACTTTC.

V usage is TRBV4-1 and J usage is TRBJ2-7; D perhaps matches TRBD1 (5 bases). The V gene's germline CDR1 is MGHRA and CDR2 YSYEKL. The germline V and J ends were trimmed by 4 bases and 4 bases, with 17 bases remaining between them. The CDR3 consists of 15 residues. The CDR3 is CASSPVQGTAYEQYF. CDR3 nucleotide sequence: TGCGCCAGCAGCCCCGTTCAGGGAACGGCTTACGAGCAGTACTTC.

The genes are TRBV4-1 and TRBJ1-6; TRBD1 matches at 8 bases. The J segment lost 8 bases and the V segment lost 2 bases, leaving 5 bases of the junction unmatched. The CDR3 is 15 residues long. Germline CDR1 and CDR2: MGHRA and YSYEKL. Here the CDR3 DNA reads TGCGCCAGCAGCCAATCAGGACAGGGTTATTCACCCCTCCACTTT. Translated, it gives CASSQSGQGYSPLHF.

CDR3 in DNA: TGTGCCAGTAGTATTTCGCAGGGCGGCGGCAATCAGCCCCAGCATTTT. Amino acid sequence: CASSISQGGGNQPQHF. The chain carries TRBV19 and TRBJ1-5; D is possibly TRBD1 (5 bases). V lost 3 bases, J lost 2 bases, and 14 bases lay in between. Looked up from germline, CDR1 is LNHDA and CDR2 is SQIVND (reference sequence). The CDR3 length is 16 residues.

The chain recombines TRBV5-1 with TRBJ2-3, with TRBD2 matching 8 bases. This CDR3 contains 16 residues. V gave up 2 bases and J gave up 0 bases; unmatched junction bases: 5. CDR1 and CDR2 (germline): SGHRS, YFSETQ. The DNA of the CDR3 is TGCGCCAGCAGCTTAAATAGCGGGACTAGCACAGATACGCAGTATTTT. This translates into CASSLNSGTSTDTQYF.

The chain has TRBV7-2 and TRBJ2-7, with a weak D call TRBD2 (6 bases). The CDR3 has 16 residues. Trimming removed 3 bases at V and 1 base at J, with 16 bases between. Germline V gene lookup returns CDR1 SGHTA and CDR2 FQGNSA. The CDR3 DNA follows: TGTGCCAGCAGCTTCAATCCGGGAGCCGGATCCTACGAGCAGTACTTC. Translation: CASSFNPGAGSYEQYF.

This sequence joins TRBV4-1 and TRBJ1-5, with D perhaps matching TRBD1 (5 bases). The CDR3 contains 15 residues. The V end was cut by 1 base, the J end by 2 bases, with 9 bases between. Germline V gives CDR1 MGHRA, CDR2 YSYEKL. This CDR3 reads CASSQGGGGNQPQHF. The DNA for the CDR3 is TGCGCCAGCAGCCAAGGAGGAGGGGGCAATCAGCCCCAGCATTTT.

The DNA for the CDR3 is TGTGCCAGCAGCTTAGCGGGGCAGGTCGTTGGCTACACCTTC. Its translation: CASSLAGQVVGYTF. The chain recombines TRBV7-9 with TRBJ1-2, with D tentatively TRBD1 (5 bases). V was cut by 0 bases and J by 7 bases, with 12 bases left in between. Per germline, CDR1 SEHNR and CDR2 FQNEAQ (reference sequence). This CDR3 spans 14 amino acids.

The chain has TRBV7-9 and TRBJ1-1, with D maybe TRBD1 (6 bases). Germline CDR1 and CDR2: SEHNR and FQNEAQ (reference sequence). The CDR3 is 15 residues long. V dropped 5 bases and J dropped 3 bases, with 16 bases sitting between them. The CDR3 DNA sequence: TGTGCCAGCAGCCCAATCAGGGGCCCGGACACTGAAGCTTTCTTT. Translated, it gives CASSPIRGPDTEAFF.

V usage is TRBV5-1 and J usage is TRBJ2-5; 7 bases match TRBD1. Per germline, CDR1 SGHRS and CDR2 YFSETQ. The length of the CDR3 is 14 residues. J was trimmed by 5 bases and V by 7 bases; bases with no gene match: 11. The CDR3 loop is CASATGQTMETQYF. In nucleotides, the CDR3 is TGCGCCAGCGCGACGGGACAGACAATGGAGACCCAGTACTTC.

This chain connects TRBV6-1 to TRBJ2-1, with D unresolved. Trimming removed 5 bases from V and 7 bases from J, with 9 bases in between. The CDR3 contains 12 residues. The V gene's germline CDR1 is MNHNS and CDR2 SASEGT. The CDR3 DNA reads as TGTGCCAGCAGTTCAGACTGGAATGAGCAGTTCTTC. This translates into CASSSDWNEQFF.

The chain recombines TRBV5-6 with TRBJ2-1, with D possibly matching TRBD2 (6 bases). V was trimmed by 0 bases and J by 6 bases, leaving 19 bases between them. CDR1 is SGHDT, CDR2 YYEEEE, per germline. There are 17 residues in the CDR3. The DNA for the CDR3 is TGTGCCAGCAGCTTGGGCGATACTAGCTTCTTTCGCAATGAGCAGTTCTTC. Protein product: CASSLGDTSFFRNEQFF.

The gene calls are TRBV19 and TRBJ1-1, with TRBD1 matching 7 bases. Unmatched junction bases numbered 6, after V lost 10 bases and J lost 4 bases. This CDR3 is built from 12 residues. Germline assignment: CDR1 LNHDA and CDR2 SQIVND (reference sequence). DNA for the CDR3: TGTGCCACCCGACAGGGTATCACTGAAGCTTTCTTT. Translated: CATRQGITEAFF.

The rearrangement links TRBV25-1 to TRBJ2-7; TRBD1 aligns across 10 bases. CDR1 is MGHDK and CDR2 is SYGVNS in the germline V gene. This CDR3 is built from 16 residues. J was trimmed by 5 bases and V by 7 bases; bases with no gene match: 14. Here the CDR3 reads CASIPPGTGDFHEQYF. The CDR3 bases are TGTGCCAGCATCCCCCCCGGGACAGGGGATTTCCACGAGCAGTACTTC.

The chain recombines TRBV6-1 with TRBJ1-4; TRBD1 might be the D (5 bases). Germline values: CDR1 MNHNS, CDR2 SASEGT. There are 14 residues in the CDR3. Between the trimmed V and J ends, which lost 7 bases and 4 bases, there was a span of 13 bases. CDR3 nucleotides: TGTGCCAGCATGAAGGGGCGGAATAATGAAAAACTGTTTTTT. This sequence encodes CASMKGRNNEKLFF.

This chain joins TRBV6-6 and TRBJ1-2; 8 bases are shared with TRBD1. Germline lookup yields CDR1 MNHNY and CDR2 SVGAGI (reference sequence). Trimming took 8 bases from V and 4 from J; bases not matched to a gene: 3. The CDR3 loop spans 12 amino acids. CDR3 nucleotide sequence: TGTGCCAGCGACAGGGGAGGCTATGGCTACACCTTC. As protein: CASDRGGYGYTF.

The chain combines TRBV5-1 with TRBJ1-1; D might be TRBD1 (6 bases). The CDR3 spans 14 residues. Between the trimmed V and J ends, which lost 2 bases and 7 bases, there was a span of 15 bases. Germline V gene sequence: CDR1 SGHRS, CDR2 YFSETQ. CDR3 in DNA: TGCGCCAGCAGCTTTACAGGGTACGAGAATGAAGCTTTCTTT. It specifies CASSFTGYENEAFF.

The CDR3 protein is CASSPLGASGSYADTQYF. CDR3 nucleotide sequence: TGTGCCAGCTCACCTCTCGGAGCTAGCGGGAGTTATGCAGATACGCAGTATTTT. The chain has TRBV18 and TRBJ2-3; 10 bases map to TRBD2. V lost 3 bases and J lost 4; bases outside the gene matches: 13. This CDR3 region has 18 residues. CDR1 and CDR2 from the germline V gene are KGHSH and LQKENI.

V usage is TRBV4-1 and J usage is TRBJ2-1; maybe TRBD1 (5 bases). The germline gives CDR1 MGHRA, CDR2 YSYEKL. There are 16 residues in the CDR3. V lost 3 bases, J lost 0 bases, and 12 bases lay in between. In DNA, the CDR3 is TGCGCCAGCAGCCACTTACGACAGAGCTCCTACAATGAGCAGTTCTTC. Translated, it gives CASSHLRQSSYNEQFF.

The chain employs TRBV19 and TRBJ1-1; 7 nucleotides align to TRBD1. This CDR3 has 14 amino acids. The junction had 6 bases not matched to a gene; V was cut back by 5 bases and J by 3 bases. Looked up from germline, CDR1 is LNHDA and CDR2 is SQIVND (reference sequence). The CDR3 DNA is TGTGCCAGTAGTGGCAGGGGGTTGGACACTGAAGCTTTCTTT. Amino acids: CASSGRGLDTEAFF.

V gene TRBV7-9 combines with J gene TRBJ2-7, with 14 bases lining up with TRBD2. The CDR3 is 17 amino acids. Germline CDR1 reads SEHNR; CDR2 reads FQNEAQ (reference sequence). V dropped 5 bases and J dropped 1; count of bases not matched to a gene: 7. CDR3 DNA sequence: TGTGCCAGCAGCCCACGGCGGACTAGCGGGGGGTCCTACGAGCAGTACTTC. Amino acid sequence: CASSPRRTSGGSYEQYF.

The genes are TRBV7-8 and TRBJ2-5, with TRBD2 matching over 12 bases. In germline, CDR1 is SGHVS, CDR2 FQNEAQ. This CDR3 has 14 residues. Germline trimming cut 5 bases from V and 5 bases from J; bases unmatched to any gene: 3. DNA for the CDR3: TGTGCCAGCAGCCTTGGACTAGCGGGGGAGACCCAGTACTTC. It codes for CASSLGLAGETQYF.

The chain carries TRBV27 and TRBJ2-7; the match to TRBD2 covers 9 bases. This CDR3 region has 15 residues. The V segment lost 3 bases and the J segment 2 bases; nucleotides outside the gene matches: 5. Germline-derived CDR1 and CDR2 are MNHEY and SMNVEV (reference sequence). CDR3 nucleotide sequence: TGTGCCAGCAGTTTCCGGACTAGCGATCCCTACGAGCAGTACTTC. This gives the protein CASSFRTSDPYEQYF.

The chain employs TRBV7-5 and TRBJ2-7; the DNA was not used to check the table's D call, TRBD1. TRBV7-5 is a pseudogene locus. This CDR3 comprises 17 residues. The CDR3 bases are TGTGTCAGAAGCTTAGTCCCCCAGGGATCCTACTCCTACGAGCAGTACTTC. This encodes CVRSLVPQGSYSYEQYF.